The T cell receptor beta chain under discussion was sequenced for a study of T cell changes during pregnancy in multiple sclerosis. The germline CDR1 and CDR2 sequences are SGHRS and YFSETQ. Trimming shortened V by 0 bases and J by 4 bases, and 10 bases separated the two germline ends. The CDR3 has 14 residues. Here immunoSEQ multiplex PCR was the method, and the copy in TCRdb shows in-frame clones only, minus some. The data show roughly 110,000 clones, 85% to 95% seen once. The chain employs TRBV5-1 and TRBJ2-5; the D gene is possibly TRBD1 (7 bases). The receptor's source is a female donor with multiple sclerosis, enrolled in a pregnancy study. This material consisted of peripheral blood, taken after pregnancy. The CDR3 DNA reads TGCGCCAGCAGCTTGGACAGGGGAGGAGAGACCCAGTACTTC. Residues: CASSLDRGGETQYF.